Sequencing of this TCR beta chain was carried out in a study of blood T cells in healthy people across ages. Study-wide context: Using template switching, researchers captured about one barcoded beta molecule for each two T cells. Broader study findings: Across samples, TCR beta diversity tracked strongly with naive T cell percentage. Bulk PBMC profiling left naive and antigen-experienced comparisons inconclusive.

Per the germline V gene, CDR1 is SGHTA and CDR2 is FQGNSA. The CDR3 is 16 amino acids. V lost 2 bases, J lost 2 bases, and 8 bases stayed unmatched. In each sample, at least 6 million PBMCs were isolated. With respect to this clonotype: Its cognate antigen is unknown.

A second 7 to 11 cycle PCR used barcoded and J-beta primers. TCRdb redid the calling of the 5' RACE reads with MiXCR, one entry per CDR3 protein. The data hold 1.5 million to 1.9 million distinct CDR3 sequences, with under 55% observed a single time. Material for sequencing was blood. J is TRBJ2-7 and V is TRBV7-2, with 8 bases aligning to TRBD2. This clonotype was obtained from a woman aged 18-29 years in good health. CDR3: CASSLHGGGPTYEQYF. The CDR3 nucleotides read TGTGCCAGCAGCTTACACGGGGGGGGGCCGACCTACGAGCAGTACTTC.